Each of the 25 T cell receptor beta chains below was sequenced from the same sample in a study of blood T cells in healthy people across ages. The authors ran a second PCR of 7 to 11 cycles using a sample-barcoded 5' primer and a J-beta primer mix. Via MiXCR, TCRdb re-called the 5' RACE reads, giving one row per CDR3 protein. This table holds fewer than 2,000,000 distinct CDR3 sequences, about two fifths found once. The sample was blood. The receptors were gathered from a human donor in good health.

This chain links TRBV20-1 with TRBJ2-1; 11 nucleotides match TRBD2. The CDR3 totals 16 residues. Unmatched junction bases numbered 6, after V lost 1 base and J lost 4 bases. Germline values: CDR1 DFQATT, CDR2 SNEGSKA (reference sequence). Here the CDR3 DNA reads TGCAGTGCTAGAGGTGATATAGCGGGGGGGTACAATGAGCAGTTCTTC. This codes for CSARGDIAGGYNEQFF.

The chain carries TRBV20-1 and TRBJ1-2; TRBD1 agrees at 11 bases. The junction had 19 bases not matched to a gene; V was cut back by 6 bases and J by 7 bases. CDR1 is DFQATT and CDR2 is SNEGSKA in the germline V gene (reference sequence). This CDR3 region has 17 residues. CDR3 protein: CSASQALRTGGSSGYTF. CDR3 sequence (DNA): TGCAGTGCCAGCCAGGCCCTCCGGACAGGGGGCTCTAGTGGCTACACCTTC.

The rearrangement joins TRBV5-6 to TRBJ2-2; 10 bases agree with TRBD1. Germline V gene sequence: CDR1 SGHDT, CDR2 YYEEEE. This CDR3 is built from 17 residues. V lost 2 bases and J lost 4; bases outside the gene matches: 8. The CDR3 here is CASSLGQGDDSTGELFF. DNA of the CDR3: TGTGCCAGCAGCTTAGGACAGGGGGACGATAGCACCGGGGAGCTGTTTTTT.

This clonotype was counted a few times. V is TRBV4-1 and J is TRBJ1-1; TRBD1 agrees at 7 bases. V trimming: 3 bases; J trimming: 5 bases; junction bases outside the gene matches: 9. The CDR3 has 15 residues. CDR1 is MGHRA and CDR2 is YSYEKL in the germline V gene. The CDR3 DNA is TGCGCCAGCAGCCACCCCCGACAGGGTCGAACTGAAGCTTTCTTT. Residues: CASSHPRQGRTEAFF.

In this sample, this clonotype turned up a few times. This rearrangement joins TRBV2 to TRBJ1-2; D is perhaps TRBD1 (5 bases). Germline loops: CDR1 SNHLY, CDR2 FYNNEI. CDR3 length: 15 residues. V lost 3 bases to trimming and J lost 2 bases, with 13 bases between them. The CDR3 sequence is CASSESTGLNYGYTF. In DNA form, the CDR3 reads TGTGCCAGCAGTGAGAGTACGGGACTGAACTATGGCTACACCTTC.

In its sample, this clonotype was seen a few times. A single base separates this from a much larger clone, so it may be a read error. The chain combines TRBV7-3 with TRBJ2-5; 9 nucleotides agree with TRBD2. The J call may not be correct, given that the DNA end is closer to TRBJ2-1. This CDR3 spans 14 amino acids. Germline loops: CDR1 SGHTA, CDR2 FQGTGA. The CDR3 loop reads CASSPTSGQETQFF. CDR3 bases: TGTGCCAGCAGCCCGACTAGCGGCCAAGAGACCCAGTTCTTC.

This clonotype showed up just a few times. The junction does not match germline at one end; this may be a read error. The chain carries TRBV20-1 and TRBJ1-4; D is unclear. Germline values: CDR1 DFQATT, CDR2 SNEGSKA (reference sequence). CDR3 length: 14 residues. CDR3 DNA: TGCAGTGCTAGAGATCTCGAGTATAATGAAAAACGGTTTTTT. As protein: CSARDLEYNEKRFF.

The J gene is TRBJ2-7, the V gene TRBV5-1; D is undetermined. The ends were cut back, 1 base at V and 2 bases at J, with 7 bases in the middle. CDR1 SGHRS and CDR2 YFSETQ come from the germline V gene. This CDR3 is 13 amino acids long. CDR3 DNA sequence: TGCGCCAGCAGCTTGAAGCGTACCTACGAGCAGTACTTC. Its protein is CASSLKRTYEQYF.

This chain links TRBV11-2 with TRBJ2-7; 8 bases are shared with TRBD2. This CDR3 has 18 residues. The junction had 12 bases not matched to a gene; V was cut back by 1 base and J by 1 base. CDR1 is SGHAT, CDR2 FQNNGV, per germline. The CDR3 sequence is CASSLVGGGPRRSYEQYF. The CDR3 region has the DNA TGTGCCAGCAGCTTAGTTGGCGGGGGGCCCCGTCGGTCCTACGAGCAGTACTTC.

The gene calls are TRBV7-2 and TRBJ2-1; maybe TRBD1 (5 bases). Trimming pared 5 bases from V and 10 bases from J, leaving 18 bases between. CDR3 length: 14 amino acids. Germline V gene data show CDR1 as SGHTA and CDR2 as FQGNSA. CDR3 nucleotides: TGTGCCAGCAGCGTTTCCAGGGCAATCAACGAGCAGTTCTTC. As protein: CASSVSRAINEQFF.

This clonotype came up a few times. The chain uses TRBV15 and TRBJ2-1; D unresolved. The V end lost 0 bases, the J end lost 0 bases, and 9 bases lay between the germline ends. CDR3 length equals 16 residues. From germline, CDR1 is LNHNV and CDR2 YYDKDF (reference sequence). The CDR3 DNA is TGTGCCACCAGCAGAGAAAAGGGTGGCTCCTACAATGAGCAGTTCTTC. This encodes CATSREKGGSYNEQFF.

There are a few counts of this clonotype. The chain is built from TRBV4-2 and TRBJ1-5; D ambiguous. The germline CDR1 and CDR2 sequences are LGHNA and YNFKEQ. This CDR3 region has 16 residues. The V gene lost 0 bases and the J gene lost 4 bases, with 13 bases spanning the gap. CDR3 nucleotides: TGTGCCAGCAGCCAAGACTTCGGTCACCAAAATCAGCCCCAGCATTTT. Its translation: CASSQDFGHQNQPQHF.

CDR3 nucleotide sequence: TGTGCCATCAGTGAAGCCAGGAACACTGAAGCTTTCTTT. This translates into CAISEARNTEAFF. This chain joins TRBV10-3 and TRBJ1-1; D gene ambiguous. Germline CDR1 reads ENHRY; CDR2 reads SYGVKD. CDR3 length equals 13 residues. V was clipped by 3 bases and J by 1 base, with 6 bases between them.

This clonotype was counted a single time. This may be a read error, as it is one base from a much larger clone. The rearrangement joins TRBV29-1 to TRBJ2-1, with 7 bases identical to TRBD1. The CDR3 is 14 amino acids. The junction had 7 bases not matched to a gene; V was cut back by 5 bases and J by 3 bases. Germline V gives CDR1 SQVTM, CDR2 ANQGSEA. CDR3: CSVSPGQSYNEQFF. The CDR3 DNA is TGCAGCGTTTCACCGGGACAGAGCTACAATGAGCAGTTCTTC.

The J gene is TRBJ2-7, the V gene TRBV10-3; TRBD2 matches 7 bases. The CDR3 loop spans 14 amino acids. CDR1 and CDR2 from the germline V gene are ENHRY and SYGVKD. V was clipped by 4 bases and J by 4 bases; unmatched bases: 7. Here the CDR3 reads CAISGISGSYEQYF. As DNA, the CDR3 is TGTGCCATCAGTGGGATTAGCGGGTCTTACGAGCAGTACTTC.

The chain has TRBV12-3 or TRBV12-4 and TRBJ2-5; 7 positions agree with TRBD2. V was clipped by 5 bases and J by 4 bases; unmatched bases: 4. This CDR3 has 13 residues. CDR3 protein: CASSAGVRETQYF. CDR3 DNA: TGTGCCAGCAGTGCGGGGGTGAGAGAGACCCAGTACTTC.

The V and J genes are TRBV6-2 or TRBV6-3 and TRBJ1-2, with TRBD1 matching over 8 bases. V shed 6 bases and J 3 bases; nucleotides not matched to a gene: 3. The CDR3 consists of 13 residues. The germline gives CDR1 MNHEY, CDR2 SVGEGT. The chain's CDR3 is CASRTTGDYGYTF. The CDR3 DNA sequence: TGTGCCAGCAGAACGACAGGGGACTATGGCTACACCTTC.

This clonotype showed up just a few times. Written as DNA, the CDR3 is TGTGCCATCAGCCCACAGGGAAACTATGGCTACACCTTC. Translating gives CAISPQGNYGYTF. The chain links TRBV10-3 to TRBJ1-2, with TRBD1 as a possible D gene (6 bases). Germline V gene lookup returns CDR1 ENHRY and CDR2 SYGVKD. The CDR3 is made up of 13 amino acids. V lost 6 bases and J 2 bases, leaving 10 bases between the germline ends.

This clonotype occurred a few times. This rearrangement joins TRBV5-6 to TRBJ2-5; D is undetermined. V lost 4 bases and J lost 7, with 14 bases in between. The CDR3 covers 13 residues. Looked up from germline, CDR1 is SGHDT and CDR2 is YYEEEE. DNA of the CDR3: TGTGCCAGCAGCCTACCAAGGAAGGGGACCCAGTACTTC. Its protein is CASSLPRKGTQYF.

The J gene is TRBJ1-2, the V gene TRBV7-2; 7 bases are shared with TRBD1. CDR1 is SGHTA, CDR2 FQGNSA, per germline. The CDR3 extends over 15 amino acids. With V trimmed by 5 bases and J by 4 bases, 10 bases remained unmatched. The chain's CDR3 is CASSRDSTGIYGYTF. CDR3 nucleotide sequence: TGTGCCAGCAGCCGGGATTCGACAGGGATCTATGGCTACACCTTC.

Only a few counts were recorded for this clonotype. The chain is built from TRBV20-1 and TRBJ2-1; D is possibly TRBD1 (5 bases). V was trimmed by 3 bases and J by 0 bases, leaving 9 bases between them. Per the germline V gene, CDR1 is DFQATT and CDR2 is SNEGSKA (reference sequence). The length of the CDR3 is 14 residues. CDR3 nucleotide sequence: TGCAGTGCTAGTACAGGTAGCTCCTACAATGAGCAGTTCTTC. Its protein is CSASTGSSYNEQFF.

This chain links TRBV20-1 with TRBJ1-2; D ambiguous. CDR1 DFQATT and CDR2 SNEGSKA come from the germline V gene (reference sequence). V was clipped by 0 bases and J by 0 bases, with 14 bases between them. This CDR3 has 16 residues. CDR3 region: CSARDPSAGTNYGYTF. The CDR3 DNA reads TGCAGTGCTAGAGATCCGAGTGCCGGTACTAACTATGGCTACACCTTC.

This chain connects TRBV7-2 to TRBJ2-7, with D maybe TRBD2 (7 bases). Germline CDR1 reads SGHTA; CDR2 reads FQGNSA. This CDR3 has 15 residues. The ends were cut back, 6 bases at V and 5 bases at J, with 20 bases in the middle. The CDR3 nucleotides are TGTGCCAGCAGTCGCCTAGGGGGGGGGATCCACGAGCAGTACTTC. Residues: CASSRLGGGIHEQYF.

This clonotype was seen only a few times. This chain connects TRBV20-1 to TRBJ1-2, with 8 bases identical to TRBD1. The CDR3 loop spans 16 amino acids. Germline values: CDR1 DFQATT, CDR2 SNEGSKA (reference sequence). V dropped 0 bases and J dropped 5; count of bases not matched to a gene: 11. The CDR3 nucleotides read TGCAGTGCTAGAGATAGGCAGGGGGCGCTTTTATATGGCTACACCTTC. This codes for CSARDRQGALLYGYTF.

This clonotype was detected only a few times. This chain joins TRBV7-9 and TRBJ2-1; possibly TRBD1 or TRBD2 for D (5 bases each). The CDR3 consists of 12 residues. V lost 2 bases and J 13 bases, leaving 12 bases between the germline ends. Germline values: CDR1 SEHNR, CDR2 FQNEAQ (reference sequence). CDR3 region: CASSLSRGTQFF. CDR3 coding DNA: TGTGCCAGCAGCTTATCTCGAGGGACCCAGTTCTTC.